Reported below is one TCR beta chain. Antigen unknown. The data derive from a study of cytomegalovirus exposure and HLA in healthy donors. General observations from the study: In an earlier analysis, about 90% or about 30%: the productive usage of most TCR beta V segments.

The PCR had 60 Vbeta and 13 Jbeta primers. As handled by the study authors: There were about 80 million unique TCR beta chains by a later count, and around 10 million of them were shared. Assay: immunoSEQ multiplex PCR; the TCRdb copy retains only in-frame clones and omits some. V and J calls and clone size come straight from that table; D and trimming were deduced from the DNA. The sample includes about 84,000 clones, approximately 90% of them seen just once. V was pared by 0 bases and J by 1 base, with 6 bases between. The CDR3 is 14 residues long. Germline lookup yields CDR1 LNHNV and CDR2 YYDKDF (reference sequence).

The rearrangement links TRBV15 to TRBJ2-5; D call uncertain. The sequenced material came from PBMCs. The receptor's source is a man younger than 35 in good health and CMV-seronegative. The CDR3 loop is CATSRDAPQETQYF. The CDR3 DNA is TGTGCCACCAGCAGAGATGCGCCCCAAGAGACCCAGTACTTC.